This T cell receptor beta chain was documented in a study of radiotherapy plus CTLA-4 blockade in lung cancer. Assay: immunoSEQ multiplex PCR; the TCRdb copy retains only in-frame clones and omits some. Counted here are tens of thousands of clones, 83% occurring once; the ten biggest clones make up 0.65% to 0.9%. From germline, CDR1 is SQVTM and CDR2 ANQGSEA. The CDR3 is 17 residues long. The V end lost 7 bases, the J end lost 7 bases, and 29 bases lay between the germline ends. The V gene is TRBV29-1, the J gene TRBJ1-5; D uncertain. The material was peripheral blood, obtained from a patient treated with radiotherapy plus ipilimumab. The receptor comes from a human donor with non-small cell lung cancer who had stable disease on radiotherapy plus ipilimumab. Here the CDR3 DNA reads TGCAGCGCGTTAATAGTAGGAGGGTCCCACCTGGGGCAGCCCCAGCATTTT. Translating gives CSALIVGGSHLGQPQHF.